This T cell receptor (beta chain) was found in a study of cytomegalovirus exposure and HLA in healthy donors. Produced via immunoSEQ multiplex PCR; TCRdb's table is partial and in-frame only. The sample has 130,000 or so clones, about 90% seen once. The table lists this clone with a few counts. The sequence derives from a woman aged 18-30 years in good health and CMV-seronegative. Sequenced material: PBMCs.

The CDR3 bases are TGTGCCAGCTCACGGACAGGGGGAAAATACGAGCAGTACTTC. Protein: CASSRTGGKYEQYF. This chain connects TRBV18 to TRBJ2-7, with 10 bases fitting TRBD1. Trimming took 4 bases from V and 4 from J; bases not matched to a gene: 4. Germline CDR1 is KGHSH and CDR2 is LQKENI. The CDR3 extends over 14 amino acids.